This T cell receptor beta chain was documented in a study of STAT5B mutations in CD4+ large granular lymphocyte leukemia. Note on this clone: The antigen remains unidentified.

Overall study findings and caveats: CD4-sorted patient repertoires seemed more clonal than healthy CD4+ repertoires. Compared with healthy controls (2/35), patient top clones favored TRBV06 (8/27). Roughly 27% of private leukemic clonotypes occurred rarely in other patients' non-leukemic repertoires.

Libraries were prepared by immunoSEQ multiplex PCR; TCRdb keeps only in-frame clonotypes and omits some of them. The profile covers tens of thousands of clones, with less than 75% appearing a single time and roughly 2% taken by the ten largest. Buffy coats from healthy blood donors served as controls. CDR3 length: 15 amino acids. Germline V CDR1 and CDR2: MNHEY, SVGAGI. With 6 bases clipped from V and 5 bases from J, the junction kept 8 bases outside the gene matches. V gene TRBV6-5 combines with J gene TRBJ2-5, with 11 bases lining up with TRBD2. The sequence came from a human donor in good health. The sample taken for sequencing was CD4+ T cells from blood buffy coats. CDR3 loop: CASSSLSGGGETQYF. CDR3 DNA sequence: TGTGCCAGCAGCTCGCTTAGCGGGGGGGGCGAGACCCAGTACTTC.